The 25 T cell receptor beta chains in this list originate from one sample, sequenced in a study of cytomegalovirus exposure and HLA in healthy donors. Both 60 Vbeta primers and 13 Jbeta primers went into the PCR. TCRdb's copy holds only in-frame clones and misses some; the assay was immunoSEQ multiplex PCR. The data contain about 110,000 clones, 81% of them singletons. Sequenced material: PBMCs. The receptors come from a woman in her 30s in good health and CMV-seronegative.

This clone turned up a few times. This chain links TRBV28 with TRBJ2-2; 10 nucleotides line up with TRBD1. Germline lookup yields CDR1 MDHEN and CDR2 SYDVKM. V was pared by 10 bases and J by 6 bases, with 8 bases of the junction left unmatched. CDR3 length: 14 residues. The CDR3 loop reads CATTTGGWSGELFF. Here the CDR3 DNA reads TGTGCCACCACGACAGGGGGCTGGTCCGGGGAGCTGTTTTTT.

This clone was observed a handful of times. The junction departs from the called germline gene at one end, perhaps through a read error. The J gene is TRBJ2-7, the V gene TRBV7-7; perhaps TRBD2 as D (5 bases). This CDR3 has 13 residues. Germline lookup yields CDR1 SSHAT and CDR2 FNYEAQ (reference sequence). The CDR3 nucleotides are TGTGCTAGCAGCGTTCCGGGAACATACGAGCAGTACTTC. This translates into CASSVPGTYEQYF.

This clone has only a few counts. V gene TRBV6-1 combines with J gene TRBJ2-7; 7 positions match TRBD1. This CDR3 comprises 14 residues. V lost 5 bases and J lost 4; bases outside the gene matches: 8. Germline-derived CDR1 and CDR2 are MNHNS and SASEGT. The CDR3 DNA reads TGTGCCAGCAGTTTAGGACAGGCGAAATACGAGCAGTACTTC. Translating it yields CASSLGQAKYEQYF.

The V call is TRBV30, the J call TRBJ1-5; 8 bases match TRBD1. This CDR3 region has 15 residues. CDR1 and CDR2 (germline): GTSNPN, SVGIG (reference sequence). V trimming: 4 bases; J trimming: 4 bases; junction bases outside the gene matches: 9. The CDR3 bases are TGTGCCTGGACCCCCGGGACAGGCGTAAATCAGCCCCAGCATTTT. Amino acid sequence: CAWTPGTGVNQPQHF.

This clone turned up a few times. The chain recombines TRBV11-2 with TRBJ2-1, with 10 bases that match TRBD2. Germline V gene lookup returns CDR1 SGHAT and CDR2 FQNNGV. Losses at the gene ends were 7 bases for V and 5 bases for J; bases not matched to a gene: 5. This CDR3 has 14 residues. The CDR3 nucleotides are TGTGCCAGCACCAAACTAGCGGGGCACAATGAGCAGTTCTTC. Its translation is CASTKLAGHNEQFF.

This chain connects TRBV9 to TRBJ2-1; TRBD2 aligns across 7 bases. The CDR3 sequence is 15 residues long. The trim removed 6 bases at V and 7 bases at J, leaving 13 bases unmatched. Germline V gene sequence: CDR1 SGDLS, CDR2 YYNGEE. The CDR3 DNA follows: TGTGCCAGCACCGTCTGGGGGGAGGGCCTTAATGAGCAGTTCTTC. This codes for CASTVWGEGLNEQFF. Variable domain in full (rest from reference TRBV9 and TRBJ2-1): DSGVTQTPKHLITATGQRVTLRCSPRSGDLSVYWYQQSLDQGLQFLIQYYNGEERAKGNILERFSAQQFPDLHSELNLSSLELGDSALYFCASTVWGEGLNEQFFGPGTRLTVL.

This chain links TRBV7-9 with TRBJ1-2, with no clear D. V was clipped by 0 bases and J by 6 bases, with 8 bases between them. This CDR3 is 13 amino acids long. Looked up from germline, CDR1 is SEHNR and CDR2 is FQNEAQ (reference sequence). This CDR3 is CASSLASVHGYTF. The CDR3 nucleotides read TGTGCCAGCAGCTTAGCGTCAGTTCATGGCTACACCTTC.

The chain has TRBV11-2 and TRBJ2-5; 8 bases map to TRBD2. The CDR3 totals 17 residues. Germline CDR1 is SGHAT and CDR2 is FQNNGV. V lost 2 bases to trimming and J lost 5 bases; unmatched junction nucleotides: 13. CDR3 protein: CASSLTGGAGVGETQYF. The CDR3 DNA sequence: TGTGCCAGCAGCTTAACGGGTGGAGCGGGAGTGGGGGAGACCCAGTACTTC. Looking up the rest from reference TRBV11-2 and TRBJ2-5 gives the full variable domain: EAGVAQSPRYKIIEKRQSVAFWCNPISGHATLYWYQQILGQGPKLLIQFQNNGVVDDSQLPKDRFSAERLKGVDSTLKIQPAKLEDSAVYLCASSLTGGAGVGETQYFGPGTRLLVL.

This chain uses TRBV4-3 with TRBJ1-2; TRBD1 aligns across 7 bases. V gave up 1 base and J gave up 4 bases; unmatched junction bases: 12. From germline, CDR1 is LGHNA and CDR2 YSLEER. This CDR3 comprises 17 residues. The CDR3 protein is CASSQARADRVLYGYTF. CDR3 DNA: TGCGCCAGCAGCCAAGCCCGGGCTGACAGGGTGCTCTATGGCTACACCTTC.

This clone was found once. The chain is built from TRBV7-8 and TRBJ2-3; 11 positions agree with TRBD1. V dropped 1 base and J dropped 5; count of bases not matched to a gene: 8. The CDR3 is 17 amino acids. Germline loops: CDR1 SGHVS, CDR2 FQNEAQ. The CDR3 nucleotides are TGTGCCAGCAGCTTAGAAGGCGGACAGGGGGCTGTAGATACGCAGTATTTT. Translated, it gives CASSLEGGQGAVDTQYF. The full variable domain, rest sourced from reference TRBV7-8 and TRBJ2-3, is GAGVSQSPRYKVAKRGQDVALRCDPISGHVSLFWYQQALGQGPEFLTYFQNEAQLDKSGLPSDRFFAERPEGSVSTLKIQRTQQEDSAVYLCASSLEGGQGAVDTQYFGPGTRLTVL.

The genes are TRBV6-1 and TRBJ1-1, with a weak D call TRBD1 (5 bases). The CDR3 spans 12 residues. V was clipped by 7 bases and J by 5 bases, with 11 bases between them. Germline V lookup: CDR1 MNHNS, CDR2 SASEGT. The CDR3 DNA reads TGTGCCAGCAAAAGGGGCCAGACTGAAGCTTTCTTT. This sequence encodes CASKRGQTEAFF.

The chain carries TRBV11-2 and TRBJ2-1; 13 bases map to TRBD2. V shed 1 base, J shed 5 bases, and the junction held 8 bases outside the gene matches. CDR1 is SGHAT, CDR2 FQNNGV, per germline. This CDR3 has 18 residues. The CDR3 is CASSLGTSGSLGDNEQFF. The CDR3, as DNA: TGTGCCAGCAGCTTAGGGACTAGCGGGAGTTTGGGAGACAATGAGCAGTTCTTC.

This rearrangement joins TRBV29-1 to TRBJ2-7; D gene uncertain. This CDR3 has 13 residues. Trimming took 3 bases from V and 4 from J, leaving 13 bases between them. Germline CDR1 is SQVTM and CDR2 is ANQGSEA. The CDR3, as DNA: TGCAGCGTTGAGGAGAACGCGGCATACGAGCAGTACTTC. This sequence encodes CSVEENAAYEQYF.

The chain employs TRBV2 and TRBJ2-3; tentatively, D is TRBD2 (5 bases). There are 15 residues in the CDR3. The germline V and J ends were trimmed by 6 bases and 0 bases, with 13 bases remaining between them. Germline CDR1 and CDR2: SNHLY and FYNNEI. The CDR3 here is CASRSDFESTDTQYF. The CDR3, as DNA: TGTGCCAGCAGATCGGACTTCGAGAGCACAGATACGCAGTATTTT.

This clone turned up a few times. This chain joins TRBV9 and TRBJ2-7; TRBD2 matches 8 bases. The CDR3 length is 15 residues. Trimming removed 0 bases from V and 4 bases from J; junction bases left unmatched: 6. In germline, CDR1 is SGDLS, CDR2 YYNGEE. The chain's CDR3 is CASSVEAGGGYEQYF. The CDR3 DNA reads as TGTGCCAGCAGCGTAGAGGCGGGAGGAGGTTACGAGCAGTACTTC.

The chain employs TRBV7-3 and TRBJ2-3; D is unresolved. Germline V gene sequence: CDR1 SGHTA, CDR2 FQGTGA. With 0 bases removed from V and 1 base from J, the gap between germline ends came to 8 bases. CDR3 length equals 15 residues. The CDR3 sequence is CASSLTLSGTDTQYF. The CDR3 region has the DNA TGTGCCAGCAGCTTAACCTTAAGCGGCACAGATACGCAGTATTTT.

This rearrangement joins TRBV7-6 to TRBJ1-2; tentative D call: TRBD1 (5 bases). V was cut by 5 bases and J by 0 bases, with 16 bases left in between. Per germline, CDR1 SGHVS and CDR2 FNYEAQ. This CDR3 has 16 residues. CDR3 sequence (DNA): TGTGCCAGCAGCACGGCGCTGGGGGGATCTAACTATGGCTACACCTTC. Translated, it gives CASSTALGGSNYGYTF.

The chain carries TRBV5-1 and TRBJ1-1; no firm D call. Looked up from germline, CDR1 is SGHRS and CDR2 is YFSETQ. Trimming left V 0 bases short and J 0 bases short, with 6 bases between. The CDR3 is 14 residues long. CDR3 sequence reads: CASSLDSMNTEAFF. The CDR3 DNA follows: TGCGCCAGCAGCTTGGACAGTATGAACACTGAAGCTTTCTTT.

Written as DNA, the CDR3 is TGTGCCACCAGGGCTGAAGGGGCCCAGCAGTACTTC. It specifies CATRAEGAQQYF. The chain links TRBV15 to TRBJ2-7; possibly TRBD1 for D (5 bases). Trimming left V 6 bases short and J 8 bases short, with 14 bases between. The CDR3 totals 12 residues. Germline CDR1 LNHNV, CDR2 YYDKDF (reference sequence).

The chain has TRBV6-5 and TRBJ1-5, with 7 bases matching TRBD1. Trimming removed 6 bases from V and 5 bases from J; junction bases left unmatched: 10. The CDR3 totals 15 residues. CDR1 is MNHEY and CDR2 is SVGAGI in the germline V gene. This chain's CDR3 is CASSYLGDRDQPQHF. The CDR3 coding sequence is TGTGCCAGCAGCTACCTAGGGGACAGAGATCAGCCCCAGCATTTT.

This clone was observed a few times. The chain couples TRBV5-1 to TRBJ2-3; D might be TRBD1 (6 bases). Germline V gene lookup returns CDR1 SGHRS and CDR2 YFSETQ. The CDR3 runs to 13 residues. Trimming left V 5 bases short and J 2 bases short, with 9 bases between. The CDR3 sequence: CASRTGYTDTQYF. CDR3 DNA sequence: TGCGCCAGCAGGACAGGTTACACAGATACGCAGTATTTT.

The CDR3 region is CASSTRQLNTGELFF. CDR3 in DNA: TGTGCCAGCAGCACGCGACAGCTTAACACCGGGGAGCTGTTTTTT. The chain couples TRBV7-9 to TRBJ2-2; tentatively, D is TRBD1 (5 bases). The V end was cut by 5 bases, the J end by 2 bases, with 12 bases between. Germline V gene data show CDR1 as SEHNR and CDR2 as FQNEAQ (reference sequence). The CDR3 is 15 residues long.

This sequence joins TRBV11-2 and TRBJ2-2, with D possibly being TRBD1 (5 bases). In germline, CDR1 is SGHAT, CDR2 FQNNGV. CDR3 size: 14 residues. The V and J ends lost 3 bases and 4 bases respectively, with 9 bases between them. The CDR3 reads CASSFSRVTGELFF. CDR3 coding DNA: TGTGCCAGCAGCTTCTCCAGGGTCACCGGGGAGCTGTTTTTT.

This clone was counted a single time. The chain couples TRBV15 to TRBJ2-4, with 7 nucleotides matching TRBD1. Germline V gene data show CDR1 as LNHNV and CDR2 as YYDKDF (reference sequence). V shed 1 base, J shed 2 bases, and the junction held 2 bases outside the gene matches. This CDR3 is 15 amino acids long. The CDR3 nucleotides read TGTGCCACCAGCAGAGTGGGACAGCCCAAAAACATTCAGTACTTC. Protein product: CATSRVGQPKNIQYF.

The chain joins TRBV5-1 to TRBJ2-7; weak D call: TRBD2 (6 bases). Between the trimmed V and J ends, which lost 10 bases and 2 bases, there was a span of 19 bases. This CDR3 is 14 amino acids long. The V gene's germline CDR1 is SGHRS and CDR2 YFSETQ. This chain's CDR3 is CARTQRERTYEQYF. As DNA, the CDR3 is TGCGCCCGAACCCAACGGGAGAGAACCTACGAGCAGTACTTC.